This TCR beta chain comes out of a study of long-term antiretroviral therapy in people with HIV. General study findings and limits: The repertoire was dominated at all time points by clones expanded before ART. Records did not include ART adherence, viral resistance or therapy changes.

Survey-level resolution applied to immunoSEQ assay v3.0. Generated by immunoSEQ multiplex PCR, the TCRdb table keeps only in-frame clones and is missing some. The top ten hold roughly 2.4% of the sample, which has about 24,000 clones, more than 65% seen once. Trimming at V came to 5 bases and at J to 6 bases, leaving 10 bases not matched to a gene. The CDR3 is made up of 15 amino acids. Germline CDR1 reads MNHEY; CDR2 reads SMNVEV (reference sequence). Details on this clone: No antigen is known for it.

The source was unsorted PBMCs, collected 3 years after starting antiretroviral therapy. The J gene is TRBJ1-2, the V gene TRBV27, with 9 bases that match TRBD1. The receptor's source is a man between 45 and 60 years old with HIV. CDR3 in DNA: TGTGCCAGCAGTCTTGGGACAGGGACCTTAGATGGCTACACCTTC. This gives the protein CASSLGTGTLDGYTF.